The T cell receptor beta chain under discussion was sequenced for a study of CD8+ T cells in alopecia areata. The study, taken as a whole, reports: Tissue-resident alphabeta T cells belonging to normal skin likewise get sequenced within scalp specimens.

cDNA prepared by RNA extraction and subsequent reverse transcription served as the template for sequencing. Profiling relied on immunoSEQ multiplex PCR, and the TCRdb table lists in-frame clones only, not all of them. This repertoire holds about 300,000 clones, and none appear only once. Of note for this clone: No antigen is known for it. Gene names follow the mouse nomenclature. The read ends 4 residues shy of where the CDR3 ends; the end is completed using the germline J gene.

Researchers sorted pooled cutaneous lymph node cells on the basis of CD4, CD8alpha, NKG2D, NKG2ACE and other markers. Germline loops: CDR1 NSQYPW, CDR2 LRSPGD (reference sequence). With 2 bases clipped from V and 6 bases from J, the junction kept 4 bases outside the gene matches. The CDR3 extends over 15 amino acids. The TCR was taken from a C3H/HeJ mouse with alopecia areata. Mouse strain MHC haplotype: H2-k. The source material was CD4+ T cells sorted from a lymph node. The chain carries TRBV1 and TRBJ2-2; 9 positions agree with TRBD1. The sequenced part of the CDR3 DNA is TGCACCTGCAGTGCACCGGGACAGGGACCCGGG. It yields the protein CTCSAPGQGPG. The entire CDR3 protein reads CTCSAPGQGPGQLYF.